The clone carrying this TCR beta chain appeared many times. Its antigen is still unknown. The germline gene is not matched at one end of the junction; a read error may be the cause. The data were taken from a study of T cells in Graves' hyperthyroidism and ophthalmopathy. Study-level findings and limits: Stable hyperthyroidism was told apart from ophthalmopathy by a model built on 13 V-J features.

The CDR3 loop spans 14 amino acids. Germline loops: CDR1 MDHEN, CDR2 SYDVKM. TCR beta CDR3 region amplification was performed from RNA transcripts. The TCR CDR3 was amplified in a first-round RT-PCR using the HTBI primer set. TCRdb passed the multiplex PCR reads through MiXCR, listing each CDR3 protein once. The sample lists about 210,000 distinct CDR3 sequences; 15% to 20% were seen once. Diagnoses were established using clinical symptoms, serum thyroxine and TRAb, thyroid ultrasound and orbital computed tomography. The source of this sequence is a man aged 40-50 years with Graves' hyperthyroidism. The rearrangement uses TRBV28 and TRBJ2-5, with D possibly TRBD2 on 5 matching bases. The source material was blood. CDR3 in DNA: TGTGCCGGCAGTTACCGGGGTCGGACGGTGACCCAGTACTTC. This sequence encodes CAGSYRGRTVTQYF.